The 22 T cell receptor beta chains below all came from one sample that was sequenced in a study of shared T cell receptors in the human thymus. Measured with immunoSEQ multiplex PCR; TCRdb has only the in-frame clones, and not every one. This sample has hundreds of thousands of clones, with more than 70% found just once. These records were also assigned to another study, of human thymus T cells.

The sequencing input was thymocytes. These receptor sequences come from a boy in the first two years of life with a congenital heart defect.

This clone was seen a few times. The CDR3 region is CASSDSDNSTDTQYF. The DNA of the CDR3 is TGTGCCAGCAGTGACTCAGACAACAGCACAGATACGCAGTATTTT. The chain has TRBV6-4 and TRBJ2-3; no clear D gene. Germline V CDR1 and CDR2: MRHNA, SNTAGT. This CDR3 spans 15 amino acids. Trimming stripped 0 bases from V and 0 bases from J, with 7 bases between.

This clone came up once. The V call is TRBV27, the J call TRBJ2-1; the D gene is possibly TRBD2 (7 bases). Trimming pared 2 bases from V and 2 bases from J, leaving 10 bases between. Germline loops: CDR1 MNHEY, CDR2 SMNVEV (reference sequence). The CDR3 has 15 residues. CDR3 nucleotides: TGTGCCAGCAGTTTAAGGGGGGGGGCCTACAATGAGCAGTTCTTC. Protein product: CASSLRGGAYNEQFF.

DNA of the CDR3: TGTGCCAGCAGGGGGACTAGCGGGGGGCTCACCACTAGCACAGATACGCAGTATTTT. It codes for CASRGTSGGLTTSTDTQYF. The chain couples TRBV11-1 to TRBJ2-3; 15 nucleotides match TRBD2. The CDR3 is 19 residues long. Per the germline V gene, CDR1 is SGHAT and CDR2 is FQDESV (reference sequence). Trimming took 6 bases from V and 0 from J; bases not matched to a gene: 10.

The CDR3 sequence: CASSSSKGQTKNIQYF. CDR3 bases: TGTGCCAGCAGCTCCTCAAAGGGACAGACAAAAAACATTCAGTACTTC. The chain combines TRBV7-9 with TRBJ2-4, with 7 nucleotides matching TRBD1. The germline V gene has CDR1 SEHNR and CDR2 FQNEAQ (reference sequence). J gave up 4 bases and V 4 bases, and 10 bases lay outside the gene matches. This CDR3 has 16 residues.

This clone appeared a single time. V usage is TRBV7-2 and J usage is TRBJ2-1, with 7 nucleotides matching TRBD2. Germline trimming cut 4 bases from V and 9 bases from J; bases unmatched to any gene: 15. The CDR3 totals 16 residues. Germline V CDR1 and CDR2: SGHTA, FQGNSA. The CDR3 DNA follows: TGTGCCAGCAGCTCATTTCGGGGCGGGAGTAGCGGTGAGCAGTTCTTC. This sequence encodes CASSSFRGGSSGEQFF.

The CDR3 nucleotides are TGCGCCAGCAGCCAAGTGTGGACTAGCGGGAACAATGAGCAGTTCTTC. Translation: CASSQVWTSGNNEQFF. The genes are TRBV4-3 and TRBJ2-1, with 12 bases fitting TRBD2. Losses at the gene ends were 1 base for V and 5 bases for J; bases not matched to a gene: 3. Germline CDR1 is LGHNA and CDR2 is YSLEER. This CDR3 contains 16 residues.

This chain links TRBV9 with TRBJ1-1; perhaps TRBD1 as D (5 bases). CDR3 length: 14 amino acids. The germline V gene encodes CDR1 SGDLS and CDR2 YYNGEE. V dropped 2 bases and J dropped 0 bases, with 8 bases sitting between them. The CDR3 reads CASSVRALNTEAFF. CDR3 nucleotides: TGTGCCAGCAGCGTCAGGGCCCTGAACACTGAAGCTTTCTTT.

The gene calls are TRBV7-2 and TRBJ2-7; 12 nucleotides match TRBD1. The J segment lost 3 bases and the V segment lost 5 bases, leaving 11 bases of the junction unmatched. The germline V gene has CDR1 SGHTA and CDR2 FQGNSA. The CDR3 is 17 residues long. CDR3 DNA: TGTGCCAGCAGCGACTTTCCGGGGACAGGGGGCATCTACGAGCAGTACTTC. Translating it yields CASSDFPGTGGIYEQYF. The full variable domain, in which reference TRBV7-2 and TRBJ2-7 provide the parts outside the CDR3, is GAGVSQSPSNKVTEKGKDVELRCDPISGHTALYWYRQSLGQGLEFLIYFQGNSAPDKSGLPSDRFSAERTGGSVSTLTIQRTQQEDSAVYLCASSDFPGTGGIYEQYFGPGTRLTVT.

The V gene is TRBV28, the J gene TRBJ1-5; D perhaps matches TRBD1 (6 bases). The germline V and J ends were trimmed by 6 bases and 3 bases, with 12 bases remaining between them. Germline-derived CDR1 and CDR2 are MDHEN and SYDVKM. CDR3 length: 14 residues. The CDR3 bases are TGTGCCAGCAGGTCCGGACAGCCCAATCAGCCCCAGCATTTT. Its translation: CASRSGQPNQPQHF.

The chain recombines TRBV2 with TRBJ2-5, with 11 bases identical to TRBD2. Germline CDR1 and CDR2: SNHLY and FYNNEI. The CDR3 extends over 15 amino acids. The trim removed 3 bases at V and 3 bases at J, leaving 3 bases unmatched. The DNA of the CDR3 is TGTGCCAGCAGTGAGTCGGGACTAGCGGAAGAGACCCAGTACTTC. As protein: CASSESGLAEETQYF.

The DNA for the CDR3 is TGTGCCACCAGCAGAGATAGTTACTCCTCTGGGGCCAACGTCCTGACTTTC. Protein sequence: CATSRDSYSSGANVLTF. This chain connects TRBV15 to TRBJ2-6; D remains unclear. V was cut by 0 bases and J by 0 bases, with 9 bases left in between. Germline V gene sequence: CDR1 LNHNV, CDR2 YYDKDF (reference sequence). This CDR3 is 17 amino acids long.

The chain is built from TRBV5-4 and TRBJ1-2; 8 nucleotides agree with TRBD1. Unmatched junction bases numbered 3, after V lost 2 bases and J lost 3 bases. This CDR3 is built from 14 residues. In germline, CDR1 is SGHNT, CDR2 YYREEE (reference sequence). The CDR3 DNA follows: TGTGCCAGCAGCTTTTCCAGGGGGCACTATGGCTACACCTTC. Its translation: CASSFSRGHYGYTF.

As regards this clone: The same CDR3 also results from other DNA sequences found in this sample. J is TRBJ2-7 and V is TRBV15; 9 nucleotides align to TRBD2. The trim removed 2 bases at V and 0 bases at J, leaving 20 bases unmatched. Germline CDR1 reads LNHNV; CDR2 reads YYDKDF (reference sequence). The CDR3 totals 21 residues. The CDR3 loop is CATSRIPGGLAGLKNSYEQYF. DNA of the CDR3: TGTGCCACCAGCAGAATCCCGGGGGGGCTAGCGGGACTAAAAAACTCCTACGAGCAGTACTTC.

The gene calls are TRBV21-1 and TRBJ2-3; the D call TRBD1 from the table was never checked on the DNA. TRBV21-1 is an annotated pseudogene. CDR3 length equals 13 residues. CDR3 DNA: TGTGCCAGCCGGACAGGAAGCACAGATACGCAGTATTTT. This sequence encodes CASRTGSTDTQYF.

The J gene is TRBJ2-7, the V gene TRBV14; D is undetermined. The ends were cut back, 0 bases at V and 5 bases at J, with 11 bases in the middle. The CDR3 is 14 residues long. CDR1 SGHDN and CDR2 FVKESK come from the germline V gene. DNA of the CDR3: TGTGCCAGCAGCCAAGATACAGCTGCCCACGAGCAGTACTTC. Encoded protein: CASSQDTAAHEQYF.

The V call is TRBV13, the J call TRBJ2-7; the match to TRBD1 covers 9 bases. The CDR3 covers 18 residues. J gave up 2 bases and V 5 bases, and 16 bases lay outside the gene matches. Germline V gene lookup returns CDR1 PRHDT and CDR2 FYEKMQ (reference sequence). The CDR3 spells CASSPPGQGKLLTYEQYF. For the CDR3, the DNA is TGTGCCAGCAGCCCCCCGGGACAGGGAAAGCTACTAACCTACGAGCAGTACTTC. Looking up the rest from reference TRBV13 and TRBJ2-7 gives the full variable domain: AAGVIQSPRHLIKEKRETATLKCYPIPRHDTVYWYQQGPGQDPQFLISFYEKMQSDKGSIPDRFSAQQFSDYHSELNMSSLELGDSALYFCASSPPGQGKLLTYEQYFGPGTRLTVT.

This chain links TRBV7-9 with TRBJ2-4, with a tentative D call TRBD2 (6 bases). V was clipped by 5 bases and J by 2 bases, with 13 bases between them. This CDR3 has 15 residues. The germline V gene has CDR1 SEHNR and CDR2 FQNEAQ (reference sequence). The CDR3 DNA reads TGTGCCAGCAGCGACCGGAGCGGGTCCAAAAACATTCAGTACTTC. Translated: CASSDRSGSKNIQYF.

The rearrangement joins TRBV7-9 to TRBJ2-2; D uncertain. Germline V gives CDR1 SEHNR, CDR2 FQNEAQ (reference sequence). This CDR3 is built from 13 residues. V was shortened by 5 bases and J by 2 bases, with 6 bases between the two germline ends. CDR3 in DNA: TGTGCCAGCAGCGTTATAAACACCGGGGAGCTGTTTTTT. This codes for CASSVINTGELFF.

The CDR3 sequence is CASSPPGLAGGPPEQFF. DNA of the CDR3: TGTGCCAGCAGTCCCCCAGGACTAGCGGGAGGGCCGCCTGAGCAGTTCTTC. This chain uses TRBV28 with TRBJ2-1; 15 bases match TRBD2. The CDR3 runs 17 residues. V shed 5 bases and J 9 bases; nucleotides not matched to a gene: 11. Germline V gene lookup returns CDR1 MDHEN and CDR2 SYDVKM.

This clone showed up just once. The chain is built from TRBV14 and TRBJ1-6; no reliable D call. CDR1 SGHDN and CDR2 FVKESK come from the germline V gene. V was trimmed by 1 base and J by 7 bases, leaving 8 bases between them. The CDR3 extends over 14 amino acids. The CDR3 DNA sequence: TGTGCCAGCAGCCAAGCGCCACTCAATTCACCCCTCCACTTT. Protein product: CASSQAPLNSPLHF. The full variable domain, its missing parts supplied by reference TRBV14 and TRBJ1-6, is EAGVTQFPSHSVIEKGQTVTLRCDPISGHDNLYWYRRVMGKEIKFLLHFVKESKQDESGMPNNRFLAERTGGTYSTLKVQPAELEDSGVYFCASSQAPLNSPLHFGNGTRLTVT.

This sequence joins TRBV19 and TRBJ1-5; the D is unclear. The CDR3 extends over 14 amino acids. CDR1 is LNHDA and CDR2 is SQIVND in the germline V gene (reference sequence). Trimming cost V 3 bases and J 6 bases, with 12 bases left between them. The CDR3 spells CASSIQVLGQPQHF. The CDR3 region has the DNA TGTGCCAGTAGTATTCAGGTACTGGGTCAGCCCCAGCATTTT.

This clone has only one observation. This chain connects TRBV29-1 to TRBJ2-5; 7 bases are a match to TRBD2. The germline gives CDR1 SQVTM, CDR2 ANQGSEA. The ends lost 5 bases at V and 4 bases at J; junction bases unmatched: 13. The CDR3 covers 15 residues. The DNA of the CDR3 is TGCAGCGTTCGTGGGGGACCGGGGGGACGAGAGACCCAGTACTTC. The encoded protein is CSVRGGPGGRETQYF.